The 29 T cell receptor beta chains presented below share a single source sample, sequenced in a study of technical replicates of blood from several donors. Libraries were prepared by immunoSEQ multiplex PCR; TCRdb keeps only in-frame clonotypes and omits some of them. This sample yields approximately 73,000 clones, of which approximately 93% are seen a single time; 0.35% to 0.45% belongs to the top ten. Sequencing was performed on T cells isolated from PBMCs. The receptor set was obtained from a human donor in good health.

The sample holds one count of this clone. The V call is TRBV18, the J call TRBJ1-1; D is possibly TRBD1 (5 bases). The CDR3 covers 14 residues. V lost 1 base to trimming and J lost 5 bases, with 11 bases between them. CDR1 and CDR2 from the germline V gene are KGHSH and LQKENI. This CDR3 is CASSPLRAGTEAFF. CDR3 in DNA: TGTGCCAGCTCACCACTCAGGGCGGGGACTGAAGCTTTCTTT.

For the CDR3, the DNA is TGTGCCAGCAGTTTCATGGGGCTGGCCAAAAACATTCAGTACTTC. Its translation is CASSFMGLAKNIQYF. The chain has TRBV27 and TRBJ2-4; D is perhaps TRBD1 (5 bases). CDR3 length: 15 amino acids. Trimming removed 3 bases from V and 1 base from J, with 10 bases in between. Germline CDR1 reads MNHEY; CDR2 reads SMNVEV (reference sequence).

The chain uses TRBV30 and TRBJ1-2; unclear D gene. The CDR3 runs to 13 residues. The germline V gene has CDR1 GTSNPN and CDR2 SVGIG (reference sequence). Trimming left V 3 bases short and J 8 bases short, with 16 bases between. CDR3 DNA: TGTGCCTGGAGCCCCCCGGGTCTTGGGGGCTACACCTTC. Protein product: CAWSPPGLGGYTF.

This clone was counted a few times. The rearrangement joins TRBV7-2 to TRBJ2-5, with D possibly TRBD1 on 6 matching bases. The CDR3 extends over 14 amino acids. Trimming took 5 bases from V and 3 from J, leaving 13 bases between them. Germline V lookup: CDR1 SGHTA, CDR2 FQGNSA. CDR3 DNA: TGTGCCAGCAGCCCCCTAGGGGGAGAAGAGACCCAGTACTTC. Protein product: CASSPLGGEETQYF.

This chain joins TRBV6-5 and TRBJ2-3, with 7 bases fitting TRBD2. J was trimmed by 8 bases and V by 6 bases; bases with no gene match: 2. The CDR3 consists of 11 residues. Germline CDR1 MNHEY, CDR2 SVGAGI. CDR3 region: CASSPGGTQYF. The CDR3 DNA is TGTGCCAGCAGCCCGGGGGGTACGCAGTATTTT.

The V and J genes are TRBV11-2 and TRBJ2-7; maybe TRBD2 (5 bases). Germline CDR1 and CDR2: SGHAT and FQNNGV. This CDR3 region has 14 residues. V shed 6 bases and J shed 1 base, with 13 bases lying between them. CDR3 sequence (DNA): TGTGCCAGCAGAGGTTTCGGAGGATCCTACGAGCAGTACTTC. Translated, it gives CASRGFGGSYEQYF.

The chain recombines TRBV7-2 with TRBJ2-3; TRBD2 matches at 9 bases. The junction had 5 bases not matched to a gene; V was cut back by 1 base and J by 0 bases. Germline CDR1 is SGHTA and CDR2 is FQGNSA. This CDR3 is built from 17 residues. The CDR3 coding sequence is TGTGCCAGCAGCTTAGAATCTAGCGGGGCTAGCACAGATACGCAGTATTTT. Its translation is CASSLESSGASTDTQYF.

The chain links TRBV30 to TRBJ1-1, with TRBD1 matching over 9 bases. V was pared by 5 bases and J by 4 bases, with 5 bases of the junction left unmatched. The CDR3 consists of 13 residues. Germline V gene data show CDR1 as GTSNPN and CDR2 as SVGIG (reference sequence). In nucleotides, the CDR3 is TGTGCCTGGTTGGGACAGGGTAGCACTGAAGCTTTCTTT. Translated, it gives CAWLGQGSTEAFF.

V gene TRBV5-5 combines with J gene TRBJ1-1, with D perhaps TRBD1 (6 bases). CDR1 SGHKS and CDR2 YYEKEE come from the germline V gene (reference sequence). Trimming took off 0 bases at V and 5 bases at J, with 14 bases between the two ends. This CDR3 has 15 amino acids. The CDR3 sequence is CASSLDLQGRTEAFF. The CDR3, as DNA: TGTGCCAGCAGCTTGGACCTACAGGGTAGAACTGAAGCTTTCTTT.

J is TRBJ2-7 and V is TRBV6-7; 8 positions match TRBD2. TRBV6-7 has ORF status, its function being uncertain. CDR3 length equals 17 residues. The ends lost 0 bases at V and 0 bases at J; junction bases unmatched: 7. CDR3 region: CASSYSKPSGFSYEQYF. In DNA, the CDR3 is TGTGCCAGCAGTTACTCGAAGCCTAGCGGGTTCTCCTACGAGCAGTACTTC.

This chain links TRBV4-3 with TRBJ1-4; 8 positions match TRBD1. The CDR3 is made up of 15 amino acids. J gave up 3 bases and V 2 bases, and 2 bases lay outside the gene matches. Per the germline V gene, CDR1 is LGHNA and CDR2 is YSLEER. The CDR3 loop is CASSQNRGANEKLFF. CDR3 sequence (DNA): TGCGCCAGCAGCCAAAACAGGGGGGCTAATGAAAAACTGTTTTTT.

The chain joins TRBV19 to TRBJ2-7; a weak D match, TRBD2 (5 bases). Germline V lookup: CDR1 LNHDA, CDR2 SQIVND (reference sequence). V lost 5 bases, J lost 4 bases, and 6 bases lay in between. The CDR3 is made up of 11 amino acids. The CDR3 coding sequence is TGTGCCAGTAGTCCGGGGTACGAGCAGTACTTC. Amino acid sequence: CASSPGYEQYF.

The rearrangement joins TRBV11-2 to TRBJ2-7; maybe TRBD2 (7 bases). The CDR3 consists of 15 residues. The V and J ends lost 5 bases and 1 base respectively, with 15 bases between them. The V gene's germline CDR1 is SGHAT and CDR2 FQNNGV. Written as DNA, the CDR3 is TGTGCCAGCAGCCTAGGGGGGGACGGTTCCTACGAGCAGTACTTC. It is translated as CASSLGGDGSYEQYF.

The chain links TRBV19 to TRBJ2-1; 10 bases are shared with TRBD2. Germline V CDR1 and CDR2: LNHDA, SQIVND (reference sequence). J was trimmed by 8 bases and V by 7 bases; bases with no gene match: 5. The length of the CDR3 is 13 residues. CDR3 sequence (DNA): TGTGCCAGTACTAGCGGGAGTACGTATGAGCAGTTCTTC. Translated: CASTSGSTYEQFF.

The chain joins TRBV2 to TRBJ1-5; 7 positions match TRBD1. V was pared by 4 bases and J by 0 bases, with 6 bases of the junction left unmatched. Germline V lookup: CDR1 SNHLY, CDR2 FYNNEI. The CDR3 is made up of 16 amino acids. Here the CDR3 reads CASSGQGQYSNQPQHF. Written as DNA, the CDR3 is TGTGCCAGCAGTGGACAGGGTCAATATAGCAATCAGCCCCAGCATTTT.

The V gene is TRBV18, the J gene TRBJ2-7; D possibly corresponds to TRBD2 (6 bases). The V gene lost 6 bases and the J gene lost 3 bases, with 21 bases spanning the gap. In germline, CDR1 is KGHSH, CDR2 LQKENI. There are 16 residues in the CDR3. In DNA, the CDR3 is TGTGCCAGCTCTCTCTCCGGGACTGGGGTAGGCTACGAGCAGTACTTC. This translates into CASSLSGTGVGYEQYF. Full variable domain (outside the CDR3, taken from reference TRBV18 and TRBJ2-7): NAGVMQNPRHLVRRRGQEARLRCSPMKGHSHVYWYRQLPEEGLKFMVYLQKENIIDESGMPKERFSAEFPKEGPSILRIQQVVRGDSAAYFCASSLSGTGVGYEQYFGPGTRLTVT.

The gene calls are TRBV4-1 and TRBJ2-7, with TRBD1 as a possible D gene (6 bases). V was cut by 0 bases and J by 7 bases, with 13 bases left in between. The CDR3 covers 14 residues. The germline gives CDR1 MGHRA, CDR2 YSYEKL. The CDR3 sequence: CASSQDLYQGEQYF. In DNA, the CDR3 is TGCGCCAGCAGCCAAGATCTTTATCAGGGGGAGCAGTACTTC.

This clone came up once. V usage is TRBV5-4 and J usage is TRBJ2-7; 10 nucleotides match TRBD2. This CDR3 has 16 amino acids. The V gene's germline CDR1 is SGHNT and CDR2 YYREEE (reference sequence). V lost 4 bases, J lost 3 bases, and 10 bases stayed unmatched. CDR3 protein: CASSPGLAEGYYEQYF. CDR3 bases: TGTGCCAGCAGCCCCGGACTAGCGGAGGGGTACTACGAGCAGTACTTC.

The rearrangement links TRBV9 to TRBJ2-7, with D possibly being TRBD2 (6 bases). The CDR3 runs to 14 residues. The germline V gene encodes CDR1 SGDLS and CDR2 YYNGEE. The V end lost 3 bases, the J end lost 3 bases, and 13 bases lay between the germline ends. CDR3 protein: CASSASGTYYEQYF. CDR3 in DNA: TGTGCCAGCAGCGCTTCCGGGACTTACTACGAGCAGTACTTC. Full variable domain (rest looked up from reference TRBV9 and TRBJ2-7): DSGVTQTPKHLITATGQRVTLRCSPRSGDLSVYWYQQSLDQGLQFLIQYYNGEERAKGNILERFSAQQFPDLHSELNLSSLELGDSALYFCASSASGTYYEQYFGPGTRLTVT.

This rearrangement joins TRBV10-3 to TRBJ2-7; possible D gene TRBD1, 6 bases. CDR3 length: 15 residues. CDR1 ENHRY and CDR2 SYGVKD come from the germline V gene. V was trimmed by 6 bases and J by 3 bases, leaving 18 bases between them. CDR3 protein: CAIRAGARGVYEQYF. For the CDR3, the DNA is TGTGCCATCAGGGCCGGAGCCAGGGGAGTCTACGAGCAGTACTTC.

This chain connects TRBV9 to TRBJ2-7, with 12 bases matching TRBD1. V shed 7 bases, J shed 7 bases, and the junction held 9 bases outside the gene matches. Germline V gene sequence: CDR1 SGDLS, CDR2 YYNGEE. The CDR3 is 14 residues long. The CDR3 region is CASGGGQGAREQYF. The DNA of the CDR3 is TGTGCCAGCGGAGGGGGACAGGGGGCCAGGGAGCAGTACTTC.

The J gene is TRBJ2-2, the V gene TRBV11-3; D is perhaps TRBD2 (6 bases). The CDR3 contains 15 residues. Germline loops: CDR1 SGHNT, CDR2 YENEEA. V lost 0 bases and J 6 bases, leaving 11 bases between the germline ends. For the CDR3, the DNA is TGTGCCAGCAGCTTAGAGGCATGGAGGGCCGGGGAGCTGTTTTTT. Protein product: CASSLEAWRAGELFF.

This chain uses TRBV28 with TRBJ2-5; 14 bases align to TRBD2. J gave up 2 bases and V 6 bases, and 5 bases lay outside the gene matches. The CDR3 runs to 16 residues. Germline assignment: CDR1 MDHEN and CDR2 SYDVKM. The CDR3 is CASSPGLAGEQETQYF. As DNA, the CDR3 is TGTGCCAGCAGCCCGGGACTAGCGGGAGAGCAAGAGACCCAGTACTTC.

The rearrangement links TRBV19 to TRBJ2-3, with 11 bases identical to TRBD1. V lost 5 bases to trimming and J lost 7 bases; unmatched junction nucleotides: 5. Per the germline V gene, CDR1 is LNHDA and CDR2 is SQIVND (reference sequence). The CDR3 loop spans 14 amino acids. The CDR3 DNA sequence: TGTGCCAGTAGTGAGGGACAGGGGGGAAATACGCAGTATTTT. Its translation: CASSEGQGGNTQYF.

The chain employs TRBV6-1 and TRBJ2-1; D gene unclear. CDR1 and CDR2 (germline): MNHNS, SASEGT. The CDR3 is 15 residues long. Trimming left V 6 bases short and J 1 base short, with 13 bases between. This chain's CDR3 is CASRERTRSYNEQFF. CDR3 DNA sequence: TGTGCCAGCAGGGAGAGAACCCGGTCCTACAATGAGCAGTTCTTC.

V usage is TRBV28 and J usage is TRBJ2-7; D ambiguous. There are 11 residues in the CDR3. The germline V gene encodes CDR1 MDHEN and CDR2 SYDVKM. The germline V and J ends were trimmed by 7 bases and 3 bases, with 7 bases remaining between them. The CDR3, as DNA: TGTGCCAGCACCTCCCGCTACGAGCAGTACTTC. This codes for CASTSRYEQYF.

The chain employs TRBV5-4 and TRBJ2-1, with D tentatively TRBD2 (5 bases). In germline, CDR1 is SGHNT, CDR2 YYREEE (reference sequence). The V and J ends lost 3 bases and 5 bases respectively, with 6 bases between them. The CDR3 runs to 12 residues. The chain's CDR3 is CASSYGNNEQFF. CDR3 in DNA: TGTGCCAGCAGCTACGGGAACAATGAGCAGTTCTTC. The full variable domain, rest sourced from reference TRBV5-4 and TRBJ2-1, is ETGVTQSPTHLIKTRGQQVTLRCSSQSGHNTVSWYQQALGQGPQFIFQYYREEENGRGNFPPRFSGLQFPNYSSELNVNALELDDSALYLCASSYGNNEQFFGPGTRLTVL.

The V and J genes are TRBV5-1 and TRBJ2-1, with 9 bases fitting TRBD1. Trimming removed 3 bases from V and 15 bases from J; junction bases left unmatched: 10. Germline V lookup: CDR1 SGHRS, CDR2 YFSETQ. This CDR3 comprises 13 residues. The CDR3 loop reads CASSSLTGTGPFF. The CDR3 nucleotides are TGCGCCAGCAGCTCACTTACCGGGACAGGGCCGTTCTTC.

DNA of the CDR3: TGTGCCAGCAAGGGGTCTGGGGCCAACGTCCTGACTTTC. Translating it yields CASKGSGANVLTF. This chain links TRBV7-3 with TRBJ2-6, with D maybe TRBD1 (5 bases). Germline V gene lookup returns CDR1 SGHTA and CDR2 FQGTGA. The length of the CDR3 is 13 residues. The V and J ends lost 7 bases and 1 base respectively, with 5 bases between them.